The 2 T cell receptor beta chains listed next were all sequenced from one sample in a study of STAT5B mutations in CD4+ large granular lymphocyte leukemia. Repertoires were generated with immunoSEQ multiplex PCR, while TCRdb's copy carries only in-frame clones and drops some. The table shows 20,000 to 25,000 clones, with 72% occurring only once. The sample taken for sequencing was CD4+ T cells from blood buffy coats. Receptors were obtained from a human donor in good health.

The chain has TRBV5-1 and TRBJ2-5, with 8 bases that match TRBD2. Germline assignment: CDR1 SGHRS and CDR2 YFSETQ. The CDR3 consists of 14 residues. Trimming cost V 2 bases and J 1 base; bases outside gene matches: 1. CDR3 residues: CASSFGTSQETQYF. DNA of the CDR3: TGCGCCAGCAGCTTCGGGACTAGCCAAGAGACCCAGTACTTC.

The chain is built from TRBV6-1 and TRBJ1-4; D may be TRBD1 (5 bases). Trimming cost V 0 bases and J 8 bases, with 16 bases left between them. Germline CDR1 and CDR2: MNHNS and SASEGT. CDR3 length equals 16 residues. This chain's CDR3 is CASSEARLGGGEKLFF. For the CDR3, the DNA is TGTGCCAGCAGTGAAGCGCGCTTGGGGGGGGGAGAAAAACTGTTTTTT.